This TCR beta chain was profiled in a study of blood T cell repertoires in COVID-19. Overall study context: Sites in the United States, Italy and Spain provided acute and convalescent COVID-19 samples.

The CDR3 consists of 12 residues. The V end lost 0 bases, the J end lost 7 bases, and 5 bases lay between the germline ends. The germline CDR1 and CDR2 sequences are SGHNT and YYREEE (reference sequence). This table comes from immunoSEQ multiplex PCR, and its TCRdb copy is limited to in-frame clones, with some not included. The repertoire holds approximately 60,000 clones, approximately 80% seen once, with 50% in the top ten. The chain has TRBV5-4 and TRBJ2-1; D is perhaps TRBD2 (5 bases). The specimen sequenced was peripheral blood. This TCR derives from a woman aged 80 or over with acute or convalescent COVID-19. CDR3 protein: CASSLGRNEQFF. DNA of the CDR3: TGTGCCAGCAGCTTGGGGAGGAATGAGCAGTTCTTC.